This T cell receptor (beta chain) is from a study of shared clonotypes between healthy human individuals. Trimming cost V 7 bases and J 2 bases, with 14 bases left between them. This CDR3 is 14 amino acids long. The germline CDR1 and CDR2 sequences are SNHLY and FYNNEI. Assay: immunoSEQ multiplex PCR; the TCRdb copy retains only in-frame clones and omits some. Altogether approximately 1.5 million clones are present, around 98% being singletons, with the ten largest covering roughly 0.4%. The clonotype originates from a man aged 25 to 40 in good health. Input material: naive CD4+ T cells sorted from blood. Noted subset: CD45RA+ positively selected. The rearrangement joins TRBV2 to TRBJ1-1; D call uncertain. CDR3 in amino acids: CASISFRENTEAFF. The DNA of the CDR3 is TGTGCCAGCATTTCTTTTCGTGAAAACACTGAAGCTTTCTTT. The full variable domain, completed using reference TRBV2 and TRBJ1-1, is EPEVTQTPSHQVTQMGQEVILRCVPISNHLYFYWYRQILGQKVEFLVSFYNNEISEKSEIFDDQFSVERPDGSNFTLKIRSTKLEDSAMYFCASISFRENTEAFFGQGTRLTVV.